These 22 T cell receptor beta chains originate from one sample sequenced in a study of Graves' ophthalmopathy and Graves' hyperthyroidism. RNA served as the template for amplifying TCR beta CDR3 regions. Investigators did first-round RT-PCR with HTBI primers, then second-round multiplex PCR. TCRdb processed the multiplex PCR reads anew with MiXCR; each CDR3 protein has one entry. In the table there are 580,000 or so distinct CDR3 sequences, approximately 37% of which are singletons. Sequenced material: peripheral blood or thyroid tissue (not recorded which). These receptors all come from an adult man with Graves' hyperthyroidism.

The chain has TRBV10-3 and TRBJ2-1, with TRBD2 matching 11 bases. This CDR3 has 16 amino acids. Per the germline V gene, CDR1 is ENHRY and CDR2 is SYGVKD. The V gene end was trimmed by 3 bases and the J gene end by 6 bases; junction bases not matched to a gene: 7. The CDR3 coding sequence is TGTGCCATCAGTGATCAGGCTAGCGGGAGGATCAATGAGCAGTTCTTC. Translation: CAISDQASGRINEQFF.

This clonotype has a count of ten or more. V and J are TRBV5-5 and TRBJ1-4; no reliable D call. Looked up from germline, CDR1 is SGHKS and CDR2 is YYEKEE (reference sequence). This CDR3 is 16 amino acids long. Trimming took off 4 bases at V and 0 bases at J, with 13 bases between the two ends. In DNA, the CDR3 is TGTGCCAGCAGCCTGACACGGGCGACAACTAATGAAAAACTGTTTTTT. Its translation is CASSLTRATTNEKLFF.

This clonotype has ten or more counts. The chain has TRBV12-3 or TRBV12-4 and TRBJ1-2, with TRBD1 identical over 7 bases. V lost 0 bases to trimming and J lost 4 bases; unmatched junction nucleotides: 5. The CDR3 is made up of 15 amino acids. In DNA, the CDR3 is TGTGCCAGCAGTTTAGCGGCAGGGACAGTCTATGGCTACACCTTC. This translates into CASSLAAGTVYGYTF.

This clonotype was recorded many times. The chain has TRBV4-2 and TRBJ1-5; D uncertain. The CDR3 totals 16 residues. Trimming took off 0 bases at V and 4 bases at J, with 13 bases between the two ends. Germline loops: CDR1 LGHNA, CDR2 YNFKEQ. The CDR3 region has the DNA TGTGCCAGCAGCCAAGATGGCGATTTGGGGAATCAGCCCCAGCATTTT. The encoded protein is CASSQDGDLGNQPQHF.

This clonotype was counted ten times or more. The chain couples TRBV7-9 to TRBJ1-6; 11 bases are a match to TRBD1. This CDR3 is 15 amino acids long. CDR1 is SEHNR and CDR2 is FQNEAQ in the germline V gene (reference sequence). J lost 10 bases, V lost 6 bases, and 8 bases had no gene match. The CDR3 spells CASSSGQGAGSPLHF. The CDR3 bases are TGTGCCAGCAGTTCAGGACAGGGGGCAGGGTCACCCCTCCACTTT.

This chain joins TRBV12-3 or TRBV12-4 and TRBJ2-5; D unclear. The V end lost 5 bases, the J end lost 2 bases, and 12 bases lay between the germline ends. The CDR3 covers 14 residues. CDR3 DNA sequence: TGTGCCAGCAGTCCTAACATAAATCAAGAGACCCAGTACTTC. Its translation is CASSPNINQETQYF.

This clonotype appeared many times. The V gene is TRBV15, the J gene TRBJ1-2; 7 bases fit TRBD1. Per the germline V gene, CDR1 is LNHNV and CDR2 is YYDKDF (reference sequence). J gave up 6 bases and V 5 bases, and 6 bases lay outside the gene matches. This CDR3 comprises 13 residues. CDR3 residues: CATSDQGGNGYTF. Written as DNA, the CDR3 is TGTGCCACCAGCGACCAGGGGGGTAATGGCTACACCTTC.

Many counts were recorded for this clonotype. The chain employs TRBV5-1 and TRBJ2-2; D might be TRBD2 (6 bases). There are 15 residues in the CDR3. V was shortened by 2 bases and J by 4 bases, with 12 bases between the two germline ends. Germline values: CDR1 SGHRS, CDR2 YFSETQ. The CDR3 loop is CASSLIQGGTGELFF. The DNA for the CDR3 is TGCGCCAGCAGCTTAATTCAGGGAGGCACCGGGGAGCTGTTTTTT.

This clonotype is a singleton in its sample. The rearrangement joins TRBV7-8 to TRBJ2-2; D call uncertain. Germline CDR1 reads SGHVS; CDR2 reads FQNEAQ. V lost 6 bases and J 6 bases, leaving 5 bases between the germline ends. The CDR3 runs to 11 residues. CDR3 in amino acids: CASRHAGELFF. DNA for the CDR3: TGTGCCAGCAGACACGCCGGGGAGCTGTTTTTT.

DNA for the CDR3: TGTGCCAGCAGATTATACCAGGGTCCGGAGACCCAGTACTTC. It codes for CASRLYQGPETQYF. The rearrangement joins TRBV7-9 to TRBJ2-5; maybe TRBD1 (5 bases). Germline-derived CDR1 and CDR2 are SEHNR and FQNEAQ (reference sequence). The ends were cut back, 6 bases at V and 5 bases at J, with 16 bases in the middle. The CDR3 runs 14 residues.

This clonotype has a count of ten or more. The chain links TRBV28 to TRBJ2-6; D is undetermined. This CDR3 spans 15 amino acids. V was cut by 1 base and J by 2 bases, with 6 bases left in between. Germline V CDR1 and CDR2: MDHEN, SYDVKM. The CDR3 is CASSLLGTGANVLTF. CDR3 nucleotides: TGTGCCAGCAGTTTATTAGGGACTGGGGCCAACGTCCTGACTTTC.

The chain carries TRBV6-5 and TRBJ2-5; 7 bases match TRBD1. This CDR3 spans 16 amino acids. V lost 5 bases, J lost 4 bases, and 13 bases stayed unmatched. Germline CDR1 reads MNHEY; CDR2 reads SVGAGI. The CDR3 nucleotides read TGTGCCAGCAGTGAATTTGACAGGGCGAAACGAGAGACCCAGTACTTC. Amino acids: CASSEFDRAKRETQYF.

V usage is TRBV12-3 or TRBV12-4 and J usage is TRBJ2-5; D possibly corresponds to TRBD1 (6 bases). Deletions cut 3 bases from V and 3 bases from J, with 11 bases between. The CDR3 loop spans 14 amino acids. CDR3 sequence: CASSFRDIEETQYF. CDR3 nucleotide sequence: TGTGCCAGCAGTTTCCGGGACATAGAAGAGACCCAGTACTTC.

A remark on this clonotype: One end of the junction varies from germline; a read error may be responsible. The chain carries TRBV7-6 and TRBJ2-5; D may match TRBD1 or TRBD2 (5 bases each). CDR3 size: 13 residues. Germline values: CDR1 SGHVS, CDR2 FNYEAQ. CDR3 residues: CASSKSARETQDF. The CDR3 nucleotides are TGTGCCAGCAGTAAGTCCGCCAGGGAGACCCAGGACTTC.

CDR3 protein: CASSGRGTGLETQYF. For the CDR3, the DNA is TGTGCCAGCAGCGGGCGAGGGACAGGGCTAGAGACCCAGTACTTC. The chain links TRBV7-9 to TRBJ2-5; 9 bases line up with TRBD1. J gave up 4 bases and V 5 bases, and 8 bases lay outside the gene matches. The germline V gene has CDR1 SEHNR and CDR2 FQNEAQ (reference sequence). The CDR3 covers 15 residues. Variable domain in full (rest from reference TRBV7-9 and TRBJ2-5): DTGVSQNPRHKITKRGQNVTFRCDPISEHNRLYWYRQTLGQGPEFLTYFQNEAQLEKSRLLSDRFSAERPKGSFSTLEIQRTEQGDSAMYLCASSGRGTGLETQYFGPGTRLLVL.

This clonotype was counted many times. The chain joins TRBV20-1 to TRBJ2-2, with 7 nucleotides matching TRBD1. The CDR3 is made up of 14 amino acids. The germline V gene has CDR1 DFQATT and CDR2 SNEGSKA (reference sequence). J lost 5 bases, V lost 5 bases, and 8 bases had no gene match. The CDR3 protein is CSAHDRDRTGELFF. CDR3 nucleotides: TGCAGTGCTCATGACAGGGACAGAACCGGGGAGCTGTTTTTT.

This clonotype was seen at least ten times. This chain uses TRBV20-1 with TRBJ2-7; possibly TRBD2 for D (6 bases). The V end was cut by 6 bases, the J end by 0 bases, with 15 bases between. Germline CDR1 is DFQATT and CDR2 is SNEGSKA (reference sequence). This CDR3 contains 14 residues. For the CDR3, the DNA is TGCAGTGCGCCTACCGGGACTGACTCCTACGAGCAGTACTTC. Protein sequence: CSAPTGTDSYEQYF.

On this clonotype itself: A clone one base away is much larger, so this may be a read error. This chain links TRBV7-9 with TRBJ1-2; possible D gene TRBD1, 6 bases. Trimming removed 5 bases from V and 7 bases from J, with 23 bases in between. Germline lookup yields CDR1 SEHNR and CDR2 FQNEAQ (reference sequence). The CDR3 sequence is 16 residues long. The CDR3 DNA reads as TGTGCCAGCAGCCCCTCGAGATCCGGGGCAGGGGTTGGCTACACCTTC. The encoded protein is CASSPSRSGAGVGYTF.

This clonotype came up many times. The genes are TRBV9 and TRBJ1-5; D is uncertain. Germline-derived CDR1 and CDR2 are SGDLS and YYNGEE. CDR3 length equals 13 residues. The V and J ends lost 0 bases and 6 bases respectively, with 7 bases between them. The CDR3 loop reads CASSVDLSQPQHF. The DNA for the CDR3 is TGTGCCAGCAGCGTAGATCTGAGTCAGCCCCAGCATTTT.

This clonotype appeared many times. This rearrangement joins TRBV12-3 or TRBV12-4 to TRBJ1-2, with 9 bases that match TRBD1. The V and J ends lost 5 bases and 3 bases, in that order; junction bases with no gene match: 4. This CDR3 region has 14 residues. As DNA, the CDR3 is TGTGCCAGCAGTCGGAGACAGGGGGACTATGGCTACACCTTC. Protein product: CASSRRQGDYGYTF.

This clonotype was counted ten times or more. The germline gene is not matched at one end of the junction; a read error may be the cause. This rearrangement joins TRBV10-3 to TRBJ1-5; the D gene is possibly TRBD1 (5 bases). In germline, CDR1 is ENHRY, CDR2 SYGVKD. The CDR3 runs to 14 residues. The CDR3 here is CASSEEGRGGPQHF. The DNA for the CDR3 is TGTGCCAGCAGTGAAGAGGGGCGGGGAGGGCCCCAGCATTTT.

The chain links TRBV7-9 to TRBJ2-5; D call uncertain. Germline V gives CDR1 SEHNR, CDR2 FQNEAQ (reference sequence). This CDR3 is built from 14 residues. V lost 1 base and J lost 2, with 8 bases in between. The CDR3 sequence is CASSLDSLQETQYF. The CDR3 DNA is TGTGCCAGCAGCTTAGATTCCCTACAAGAGACCCAGTACTTC. The complete variable domain, with remaining parts taken from reference TRBV7-9 and TRBJ2-5, reads DTGVSQNPRHKITKRGQNVTFRCDPISEHNRLYWYRQTLGQGPEFLTYFQNEAQLEKSRLLSDRFSAERPKGSFSTLEIQRTEQGDSAMYLCASSLDSLQETQYFGPGTRLLVL.